The T cell receptor (beta chain) described here comes from a study of cytomegalovirus exposure and HLA in healthy donors. The study, taken as a whole, reports: A later analysis linked fewer than 20,000 TCR beta sequences to HLA alleles at 0.05 false discovery rate. The authors reported that TCR beta sequences could predict HLA-A and HLA-B alleles. These predictions were accurate for most subjects in the first cohort. It emerged from a later analysis that several of the most significant clusters appeared to be linked to common viral pathogens.

The CDR3 is 15 residues long. The germline V gene encodes CDR1 SGHTA and CDR2 FQGNSA. Comment on this clone: The target antigen is unknown.

Researchers ran the PCR with 60 Vbeta and 13 Jbeta primers. Here immunoSEQ multiplex PCR was the method, and the copy in TCRdb shows in-frame clones only, minus some. The profile shows approximately 42,000 clones, approximately 81% of them singletons. Sequencing was performed on PBMCs. This chain joins TRBV7-2 and TRBJ2-5; 13 bases line up with TRBD2. TRBJ2-7 explains the end of the DNA better; the J call may be wrong. This receptor was taken from a man between 45 and 60 years old in good health and CMV-seronegative. The CDR3 here is CASRQGLAGAYEQYF. In DNA, the CDR3 is TGTGCCAGCAGGCAAGGACTAGCGGGGGCCTACGAGCAGTACTTC.